A single sample is the source of the 8 T cell receptor beta chains below, sequenced in a study of control samples from healthy donors and cancer patients. Some clones are missing from TCRdb's copy, which holds only in-frame ones; the method was immunoSEQ multiplex PCR. The table includes roughly 170,000 clones, approximately 86% detected once. Source material: blood. These receptors all stem from a woman in her 30s in good health.

This chain joins TRBV2 and TRBJ1-2; 7 nucleotides match TRBD1. The germline gives CDR1 SNHLY, CDR2 FYNNEI. V gave up 4 bases and J gave up 7 bases; unmatched junction bases: 9. The CDR3 is 14 residues long. The CDR3 nucleotides are TGTGCCAGCAGTGTCTACGACAGGGAAGTTGGCTACACCTTC. Protein: CASSVYDREVGYTF.

The chain combines TRBV27 with TRBJ1-1, with a tentative D call TRBD1 (5 bases). Deletions cut 3 bases from V and 1 base from J, with 9 bases between. Germline assignment: CDR1 MNHEY and CDR2 SMNVEV (reference sequence). The CDR3 is made up of 14 amino acids. CDR3 residues: CASSFNDRNTEAFF. CDR3 nucleotides: TGTGCCAGCAGTTTTAACGACAGGAACACTGAAGCTTTCTTT.

The V and J genes are TRBV7-9 and TRBJ1-2; D is unclear. This CDR3 is built from 12 residues. V lost 3 bases, J lost 8 bases, and 10 bases lay in between. Germline assignment: CDR1 SEHNR and CDR2 FQNEAQ (reference sequence). CDR3: CASSFDNRGYTF. DNA for the CDR3: TGTGCCAGCAGCTTTGACAATAGAGGCTACACCTTC. Variable domain in full (rest from reference TRBV7-9 and TRBJ1-2): DTGVSQNPRHKITKRGQNVTFRCDPISEHNRLYWYRQTLGQGPEFLTYFQNEAQLEKSRLLSDRFSAERPKGSFSTLEIQRTEQGDSAMYLCASSFDNRGYTFGSGTRLTVV.

This rearrangement joins TRBV19 to TRBJ1-3, with D perhaps matching TRBD1 (5 bases). The germline CDR1 and CDR2 sequences are LNHDA and SQIVND (reference sequence). Trimming removed 4 bases from V and 1 base from J, with 17 bases in between. This CDR3 is built from 17 residues. CDR3 sequence: CASSSYRDLHSGNTIYF. The CDR3 coding sequence is TGTGCCAGTAGTAGCTACCGGGACCTACATTCTGGAAACACCATATATTTT.

The J gene is TRBJ1-3, the V gene TRBV19; TRBD1 is a possible D gene (5 bases). The length of the CDR3 is 15 residues. From germline, CDR1 is LNHDA and CDR2 SQIVND (reference sequence). Trimming cost V 7 bases and J 8 bases, with 21 bases left between them. In DNA, the CDR3 is TGTGCCAGTACCCCTCGCCCGGGACGGAGGGACACCATATATTTT. It is translated as CASTPRPGRRDTIYF.

This clone was recorded once. The chain recombines TRBV12-3 or TRBV12-4 with TRBJ1-1; D not certain. The CDR3 runs 13 residues. Trimming stripped 6 bases from V and 1 base from J, with 9 bases between. The CDR3: CASRPGKNTEAFF. CDR3 in DNA: TGTGCCAGCAGGCCTGGAAAGAACACTGAAGCTTTCTTT.

This chain links TRBV19 with TRBJ2-7; D gene uncertain. Germline V gene data show CDR1 as LNHDA and CDR2 as SQIVND (reference sequence). This CDR3 is 14 amino acids long. Trimming pared 3 bases from V and 4 bases from J, leaving 13 bases between. CDR3 coding DNA: TGTGCCAGTAGTATCACGGCGCAGATGTACGAGCAGTACTTC. Amino acids: CASSITAQMYEQYF.

This clone occurred once. This chain links TRBV12-5 with TRBJ1-5; D is uncertain. The germline CDR1 and CDR2 sequences are LGHNT and FRNRAP. CDR3 size: 14 residues. Trimming cost V 3 bases and J 7 bases, with 13 bases left between them. The CDR3 here is CASGFGELGQPQHF. The CDR3 DNA reads TGTGCTAGTGGTTTTGGGGAATTGGGACAGCCCCAGCATTTT.